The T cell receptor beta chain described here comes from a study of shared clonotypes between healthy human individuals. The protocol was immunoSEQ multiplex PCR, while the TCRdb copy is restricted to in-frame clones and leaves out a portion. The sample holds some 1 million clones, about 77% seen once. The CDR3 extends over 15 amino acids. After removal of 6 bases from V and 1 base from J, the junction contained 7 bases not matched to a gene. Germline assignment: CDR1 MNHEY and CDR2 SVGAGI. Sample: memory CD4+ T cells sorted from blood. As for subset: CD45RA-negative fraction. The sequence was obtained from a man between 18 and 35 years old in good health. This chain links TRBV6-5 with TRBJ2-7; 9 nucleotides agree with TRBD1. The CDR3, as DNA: TGTGCCAGCAGCGCTCCCGGGACAGGGTCCTACGAGCAGTACTTC. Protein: CASSAPGTGSYEQYF.